This TCR beta chain was identified in a study of blood T cell repertoires in COVID-19 (dated by TCRdb to the early 2020s). For the wider study: Samples from collaborators originated in the United States, Italy and Spain and spanned both the acute and convalescent phases of COVID-19. The material from the prospective study consisted of cDNA or gDNA derived from T cells, B-cell-depleted T cells, or PBMCs. Deeply sampled blood TCRbeta repertoires from subjects exposed to, actively infected with, or recovered from COVID-19 were included in the dataset. The repertoires were released in a freely available public database intended as a resource for research on the immune response to SARS-CoV-2. The samples were drawn from two sources: the first 160 participants of the ongoing ImmuneRACE study, and over 950 subjects contributed by 6 global collaborators. A de-identified subject ID, COVID-19 status, age in years and sex were almost always included in the sample metadata. HLA class I and class II types, where available, came from metadata supplied by the sample provider rather than from assay-based typing.

Findings and caveats that apply to the study as a whole: Clinical and demographic metadata were provided uncurated, with the amount varying by source and participant.

The CDR3 numbers 13 residues from cysteine through phenylalanine. The retained sequence is limited to the CDR3, 39 bases, with the frame set at the first base. For CDR1 and CDR2, the germline V gene lists SGHAT and FQNNGV. V is trimmed back by 3 bases and J by 7 bases, and the junction contains 3 bases that no gene match accounts for. The collaborating institutions used their own protocols to collect whole blood in K2EDTA tubes. Collaborator samples were shipped for TCRbeta analysis as frozen whole blood, isolated PBMCs, or DNA extracted from either sample type. TCRbeta CDR3 regions were amplified from genomic DNA by means of the immunoSEQ Assay, a bias-controlled multiplex PCR. The original pipeline was this. Within the assay, amplification of reference gene primers was used to estimate how many nucleated cells each sample contained. To quantify the absolute abundance of each unique TCRbeta CDR3 rearrangement, sequence reads were collapsed and filtered. For each sample, productive Simpson clonality was calculated by taking the square root of Simpson's diversity index across productive rearrangements. As stored in TCRdb, this immuneACCESS dataset retains in-frame rearrangements with V and J assigned. A fraction of the clones does not appear; measured against another copy, unresolved V genes explain less than half of the discrepancy, and the remainder lacks a known reason. The V and J calls and the clone size are those of that table, but D and trimming were determined from the DNA. This sample lists about 30,000 clones; about 89% were detected once. The ten largest make up almost 10% of the sample.

Of note for this clone: No antigen is known for it. Qualities for individual bases were not recorded, and no much larger clone is one base off.

The clonotype was recovered from a human donor with active COVID-19. The donor label of this sample is uncertain. In this chain, TRBV11-2 is recombined with TRBJ1-5, with 7 bases in between that match TRBD1. The sample comprised peripheral blood. CDR3 reads: CASSLTGNQPQHF. The DNA sequence is TGTGCCAGCAGCTTGACAGGGAACCAGCCCCAGCATTTT.